This paragraph covers one T cell receptor beta chain sequence. TCRdb's table, derived via immunoSEQ multiplex PCR, lists solely in-frame clones and lacks some. The table has 85,000 to 130,000 clones, roughly nine tenths seen once; the top ten hold about 1.5%. This sample is drawn from a study of T cell changes during pregnancy in multiple sclerosis. This receptor was taken from a female donor with multiple sclerosis, enrolled in a pregnancy study. Sequences were derived from peripheral blood, sampled before pregnancy.

The CDR3 DNA is TGTGCCAGCAGCCCCCCTAGCGGAGGGACCGGGGAGCTGTTTTTT. Protein: CASSPPSGGTGELFF. The rearrangement joins TRBV6-1 to TRBJ2-2; 7 positions match TRBD2. With 6 bases clipped from V and 5 bases from J, the junction kept 9 bases outside the gene matches. Per the germline V gene, CDR1 is MNHNS and CDR2 is SASEGT. The CDR3 extends over 15 amino acids.